A selection of T cell receptor beta chains follows, all from one sample in a study of technical replicates of blood from a handful of donors. Repertoires were generated with immunoSEQ multiplex PCR, while TCRdb's copy carries only in-frame clones and drops some. The sample records 60,000 to 90,000 clones, 97% being singletons. Sequencing input: T cells isolated from PBMCs. The receptors here all came from a human donor in good health. Each CDR3 is given with its conserved first and last residue. The order of the fields is V gene, J gene, D gene, CDR3 DNA, CDR3 protein. The D gene is left open where the match is weak.

>TRBV2|TRBJ1-2|TRBD1
TGTGCCAGCAGTGAATCGACAGGGTCCTATGGCTACACCTTC
CASSESTGSYGYTF
>TRBV9|TRBJ2-3|TRBD2
TGTGCCAGCAGCGTCACTAGCGGAGCCTTCACAGATACGCAGTATTTT
CASSVTSGAFTDTQYF
>TRBV7-3|TRBJ2-1|TRBD1
TGTGCCAGCAGCTTATCCTCGACAGGGTTCGGGAATGAGCAGTTCTTC
CASSLSSTGFGNEQFF
>TRBV29-1|TRBJ1-2|NA
TGCAGCGTTGAAGCGGTAAAGAGAGTTTCCGACTATGGCTACACCTTC
CSVEAVKRVSDYGYTF
>TRBV9|TRBJ2-3|TRBD2
TGTGCCAGCAGCGTGGGACTAGCGGTCCCGAGTTTT
CASSVGLAVPSF
>TRBV2|TRBJ2-7|TRBD2
TGTGCCAGCAGCGGGCGTAGCGGGCGGGCGTCCTACGAGCAGTACTTC
CASSGRSGRASYEQYF
>TRBV9|TRBJ2-7|TRBD2
TGTGCCAGCAGCGTAGGTTTAGCGGGAGATGGGACCTACGAGCAGTACTTC
CASSVGLAGDGTYEQYF
>TRBV5-6|TRBJ1-2|NA
TGTGCCAGCAGCTTGATTAGGGGCGACGGCTACACCTTC
CASSLIRGDGYTF
>TRBV11-2|TRBJ1-4|NA
TGTGCCAGCAGCTTAGATCGGGATAGGGAAAAACTGTTTTTT
CASSLDRDREKLFF
>TRBV29-1|TRBJ2-5|TRBD2
TGCACTAGCGGGGGCCGGGAGACCCAGTACTTC
CTSGGRETQYF
>TRBV28|TRBJ1-5|NA
TGTGCCAGTGAAACACAAGATGGGCCCCAGCATTTT
CASETQDGPQHF
>TRBV27|TRBJ2-1|NA
TGTGCCAGCAGTTTGCGAGGAGCCGATGAGCAGTTCTTC
CASSLRGADEQFF
>TRBV7-3|TRBJ2-5|TRBD2
TGTGCCAGCAGCACCATAGCGGGGACGGGGGAGACCCAGTACTTC
CASSTIAGTGETQYF
>TRBV7-2|TRBJ2-7|TRBD2
TGTGCCAGCAGCTTAGCCCCCACTAGCGGGAGTTCTGGCGAGCAGTACTTC
CASSLAPTSGSSGEQYF